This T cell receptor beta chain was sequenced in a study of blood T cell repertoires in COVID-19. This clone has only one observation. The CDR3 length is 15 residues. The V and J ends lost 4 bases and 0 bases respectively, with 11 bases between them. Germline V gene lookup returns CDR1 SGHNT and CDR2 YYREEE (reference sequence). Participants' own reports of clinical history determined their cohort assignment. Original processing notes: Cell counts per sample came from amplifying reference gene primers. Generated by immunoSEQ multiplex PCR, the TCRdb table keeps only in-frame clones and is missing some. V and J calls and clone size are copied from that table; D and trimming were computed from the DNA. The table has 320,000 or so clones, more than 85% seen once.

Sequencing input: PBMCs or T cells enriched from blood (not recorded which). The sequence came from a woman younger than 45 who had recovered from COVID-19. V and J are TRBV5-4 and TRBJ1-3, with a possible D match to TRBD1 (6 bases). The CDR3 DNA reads TGTGCCAGCAGCCCGGGACAACTCTCTGGAAACACCATATATTTT. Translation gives CASSPGQLSGNTIYF.